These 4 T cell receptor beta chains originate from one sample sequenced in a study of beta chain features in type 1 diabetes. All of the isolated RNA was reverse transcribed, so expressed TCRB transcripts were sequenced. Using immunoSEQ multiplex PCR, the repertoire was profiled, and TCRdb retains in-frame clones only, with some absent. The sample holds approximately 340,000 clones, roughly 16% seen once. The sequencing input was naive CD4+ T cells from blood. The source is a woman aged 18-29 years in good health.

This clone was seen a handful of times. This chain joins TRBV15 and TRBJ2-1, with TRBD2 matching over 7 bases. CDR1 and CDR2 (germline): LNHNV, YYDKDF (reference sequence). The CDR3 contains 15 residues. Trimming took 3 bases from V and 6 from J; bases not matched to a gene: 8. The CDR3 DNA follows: TGTGCCACCAGCAGTCTCAGCGGACTAGTCAATGAGCAGTTCTTC. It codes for CATSSLSGLVNEQFF.

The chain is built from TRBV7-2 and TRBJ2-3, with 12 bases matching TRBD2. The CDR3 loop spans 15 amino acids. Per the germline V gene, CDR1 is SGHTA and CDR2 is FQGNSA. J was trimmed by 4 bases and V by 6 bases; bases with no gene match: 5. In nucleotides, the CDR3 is TGTGCCAGCAGAAGACTAGCGGGAGTCCCAGATACGCAGTATTTT. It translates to CASRRLAGVPDTQYF.

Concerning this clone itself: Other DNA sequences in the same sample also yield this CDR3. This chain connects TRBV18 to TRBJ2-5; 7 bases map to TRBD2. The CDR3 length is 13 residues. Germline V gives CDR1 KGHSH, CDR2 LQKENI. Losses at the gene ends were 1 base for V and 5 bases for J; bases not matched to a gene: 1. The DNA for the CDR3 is TGTGCCAGCTCACCACAGGGAGGGGAGACCCAGTACTTC. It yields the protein CASSPQGGETQYF.

The CDR3 protein is CASSTGGTGELFF. CDR3 DNA sequence: TGTGCCAGCAGCACAGGGGGCACCGGGGAGCTGTTTTTT. This chain joins TRBV11-2 and TRBJ2-2; 8 bases map to TRBD1. Per the germline V gene, CDR1 is SGHAT and CDR2 is FQNNGV. The length of the CDR3 is 13 residues. J was trimmed by 4 bases and V by 5 bases; bases with no gene match: 0.